Following are 28 T cell receptor beta chains from one sample sequenced in a study of CD8+CD57+ T cells in acquired aplastic anemia. Genomic DNA, the template, was used for profiling of the TCR beta VDJ and CDR3. TCRdb called the reads again in MiXCR, with one record for every CDR3 protein. Here the sample spans over 200,000 distinct CDR3 sequences, around 63% being singletons. The sequencing sample was made of sorted CD4+, CD8+, or CD8+CD57+ T cells (not recorded which) from PBMCs. The receptors here all came from a human donor in good health.

This chain uses TRBV18 with TRBJ1-1; 9 positions agree with TRBD1. This CDR3 comprises 16 residues. V was pared by 4 bases and J by 1 base, with 7 bases of the junction left unmatched. Germline CDR1 and CDR2: KGHSH and LQKENI. For the CDR3, the DNA is TGTGCCAGCTCACGGGGAAAGGGACAGGGGAACACTGAAGCTTTCTTT. This codes for CASSRGKGQGNTEAFF.

This clonotype has a handful of counts. The chain has TRBV27 and TRBJ1-1; 12 bases agree with TRBD1. The CDR3 totals 15 residues. Trimming took 6 bases from V and 6 from J; bases not matched to a gene: 8. Per the germline V gene, CDR1 is MNHEY and CDR2 is SMNVEV (reference sequence). Here the CDR3 reads CASSQAGTGGPEAFF. The CDR3 DNA reads TGTGCCAGCAGCCAAGCCGGGACAGGGGGCCCTGAAGCTTTCTTT.

The V gene is TRBV20-1, the J gene TRBJ2-3; perhaps TRBD1 as D (7 bases). The germline V and J ends were trimmed by 0 bases and 6 bases, with 16 bases remaining between them. Germline loops: CDR1 DFQATT, CDR2 SNEGSKA (reference sequence). This CDR3 has 15 residues. For the CDR3, the DNA is TGCAGTGCTAGAGATCTAGGAGGGGGCGACGATACGCAGTATTTT. Translating gives CSARDLGGGDDTQYF.

This rearrangement joins TRBV3-1 to TRBJ2-3; no firm D call. Trimming shortened V by 1 base and J by 0 bases, and 14 bases separated the two germline ends. Germline loops: CDR1 LGHDT, CDR2 YNNKEL (reference sequence). This CDR3 comprises 17 residues. CDR3 amino acids: CASSQGPVPDSTDTQYF. CDR3 DNA sequence: TGTGCCAGCAGCCAAGGCCCTGTTCCGGATAGCACAGATACGCAGTATTTT.

A note on this clonotype: This CDR3 fails to terminate in the conserved phenylalanine or tryptophan, so it likely reflects a read error. Because the CDR3's place on the DNA is in doubt, the DNA is left out and the CDR3 is given as listed by TCRdb. The chain has TRBV7-7 and TRBJ1-4; TRBD1, as called in the table, went unchecked against the DNA. From germline, CDR1 is SSHAT and CDR2 FNYEAQ (reference sequence). The CDR3 has 9 amino acids, counting both end residues. CDR3: CASSSTQGL.

The chain is built from TRBV15 and TRBJ1-5; weak D call: TRBD1 (5 bases). This CDR3 has 15 residues. V lost 0 bases and J 4 bases, leaving 10 bases between the germline ends. The germline V gene has CDR1 LNHNV and CDR2 YYDKDF (reference sequence). The DNA for the CDR3 is TGTGCCACCAGCAGAGATTTCTCAGGGAATCAGCCCCAGCATTTT. Protein: CATSRDFSGNQPQHF.

A few counts support this clonotype. The chain employs TRBV6-4 and TRBJ2-3; D gene unclear. This CDR3 has 15 amino acids. V was clipped by 5 bases and J by 0 bases, with 12 bases between them. Germline V lookup: CDR1 MRHNA, CDR2 SNTAGT. The DNA of the CDR3 is TGTGCCAGCAGTTACATCGACACTAGCACAGATACGCAGTATTTT. It translates to CASSYIDTSTDTQYF.

The count of this clonotype is one. J is TRBJ2-1 and V is TRBV20-1; 7 nucleotides align to TRBD2. This CDR3 has 14 amino acids. V lost 5 bases, J lost 4 bases, and 8 bases stayed unmatched. Germline values: CDR1 DFQATT, CDR2 SNEGSKA (reference sequence). The CDR3 loop reads CSALTSNGYNEQFF. CDR3 nucleotides: TGCAGTGCTTTGACTAGCAATGGGTACAATGAGCAGTTCTTC.

The V gene is TRBV7-3, the J gene TRBJ2-7; 7 positions match TRBD2. Germline loops: CDR1 SGHTA, CDR2 FQGTGA. The V gene end was trimmed by 2 bases and the J gene end by 3 bases; junction bases not matched to a gene: 7. The CDR3 extends over 15 amino acids. This CDR3 reads CASSLLAEENYEQYF. The CDR3 DNA reads as TGTGCCAGCAGCTTACTAGCGGAGGAAAACTACGAGCAGTACTTC.

The chain links TRBV7-9 to TRBJ1-4; D not resolved. Germline loops: CDR1 SEHNR, CDR2 FQNEAQ (reference sequence). The CDR3 spans 14 residues. V shed 2 bases and J shed 3 bases, with 7 bases lying between them. The CDR3 loop reads CASSLRASNEKLFF. The CDR3 DNA is TGTGCCAGCAGCTTAAGAGCGTCTAATGAAAAACTGTTTTTT.

The chain combines TRBV12-3 or TRBV12-4 with TRBJ1-1; D is uncertain. The CDR3 has 11 residues. V gave up 6 bases and J gave up 7 bases, with 9 bases separating them. The DNA of the CDR3 is TGTGCCAGCAGGGGTTTTGATGAAGCTTTCTTT. Its protein is CASRGFDEAFF.

V gene TRBV25-1 combines with J gene TRBJ2-7; D perhaps matches TRBD1 (6 bases). The length of the CDR3 is 13 residues. The V end was cut by 7 bases, the J end by 1 base, with 11 bases between. Germline V gene data show CDR1 as MGHDK and CDR2 as SYGVNS. The CDR3 sequence is CASKKTGSYEQYF. DNA for the CDR3: TGTGCCAGCAAAAAGACAGGTTCCTACGAGCAGTACTTC.

Comments on this clonotype: One end of the junction is discordant with germline, which a read error may explain. The chain carries TRBV18 and TRBJ1-1, with unresolved D. Looked up from germline, CDR1 is KGHSH and CDR2 is LQKENI. The CDR3 length is 14 residues. In DNA form, the CDR3 reads TGTGCCAGCGCACCGGCCTGGATGAACACTGAAGCTTTCTTT. Translation gives CASAPAWMNTEAFF.

The genes are TRBV10-3 and TRBJ2-5, with 8 bases matching TRBD2. This CDR3 comprises 16 residues. Looked up from germline, CDR1 is ENHRY and CDR2 is SYGVKD. The trim removed 3 bases at V and 4 bases at J, leaving 10 bases unmatched. CDR3 residues: CAISDLPGTRVETQYF. CDR3 DNA sequence: TGTGCCATCAGTGACCTTCCCGGGACTAGGGTAGAGACCCAGTACTTC.

This rearrangement joins TRBV7-2 to TRBJ2-2; 8 positions match TRBD2. V shed 3 bases and J 5 bases; nucleotides not matched to a gene: 14. CDR3 size: 18 residues. Germline V lookup: CDR1 SGHTA, CDR2 FQGNSA. CDR3 residues: CASSFPRGGSLGTGELFF. The CDR3 nucleotides are TGTGCCAGCAGCTTCCCTCGGGGGGGTAGCTTGGGGACCGGGGAGCTGTTTTTT.

This clonotype has ten or more counts. V usage is TRBV4-1 and J usage is TRBJ2-7, with D perhaps matching TRBD2 (6 bases). Germline V lookup: CDR1 MGHRA, CDR2 YSYEKL. This CDR3 contains 14 residues. Deletions cut 1 base from V and 3 bases from J, with 10 bases between. Here the CDR3 reads CASSQAWGDYEQYF. As DNA, the CDR3 is TGCGCCAGCAGCCAAGCTTGGGGGGACTACGAGCAGTACTTC.

The V and J genes are TRBV5-6 and TRBJ2-3; tentative D call: TRBD1 (6 bases). V lost 0 bases and J lost 2, with 10 bases in between. CDR1 is SGHDT and CDR2 is YYEEEE in the germline V gene. The CDR3 covers 15 residues. The CDR3, as DNA: TGTGCCAGCAGCTTGGAGGCAGGGGACACAGATACGCAGTATTTT. Translated, it gives CASSLEAGDTDTQYF.

The sample holds many counts of this clonotype. The gene calls are TRBV13 and TRBJ2-7; tentative D call: TRBD1 (9 bases). The CDR3 sequence is 16 residues long. Trimming left V 5 bases short and J 3 bases short, with 20 bases between. Germline CDR1 and CDR2: PRHDT and FYEKMQ (reference sequence). The CDR3 nucleotides read TGTGCCAGCAGCCCACAGGGGGCGGGGGGCCGCTACGAGCAGTACTTC. It is translated as CASSPQGAGGRYEQYF.

A word on this clonotype: A clone one base away is much larger, so this may be a read error. The gene calls are TRBV4-1 and TRBJ2-1, with TRBD2 matching 14 bases. CDR3 length: 16 amino acids. J was trimmed by 12 bases and V by 6 bases; bases with no gene match: 13. Germline values: CDR1 MGHRA, CDR2 YSYEKL. The CDR3 sequence is CASRPGTSGSVYGQFF. The DNA for the CDR3 is TGCGCCAGCAGACCCGGGACTAGCGGGAGTGTTTATGGGCAGTTCTTC.

The V gene is TRBV10-3, the J gene TRBJ1-4; 7 nucleotides line up with TRBD1. This CDR3 is built from 15 residues. Germline V CDR1 and CDR2: ENHRY, SYGVKD. With 10 bases clipped from V and 8 bases from J, the junction kept 16 bases outside the gene matches. The CDR3, as DNA: TGTGCCACCCTCCCGCAAGGGGGCGCGGAGGAAAAACTGTTTTTT. Translation: CATLPQGGAEEKLFF.

The rearrangement uses TRBV10-3 and TRBJ1-1; maybe TRBD1 (5 bases). The V end was cut by 7 bases, the J end by 0 bases, with 9 bases between. This CDR3 is built from 13 residues. Germline values: CDR1 ENHRY, CDR2 SYGVKD. The CDR3 protein is CAITDNMNTEAFF. The CDR3 bases are TGTGCCATCACGGACAATATGAACACTGAAGCTTTCTTT.

This chain connects TRBV24-1 to TRBJ2-3, with 7 bases identical to TRBD1. Losses at the gene ends were 3 bases for V and 4 bases for J; bases not matched to a gene: 9. CDR3 length: 16 residues. Per the germline V gene, CDR1 is KGHDR and CDR2 is SFDVKD. This CDR3 is CATSDPGTDFADTQYF. CDR3 nucleotides: TGTGCCACCAGTGATCCCGGGACAGATTTCGCAGATACGCAGTATTTT.

V and J are TRBV5-6 and TRBJ1-4, with D possibly matching TRBD1 (5 bases). V lost 4 bases to trimming and J lost 3 bases, with 13 bases between them. Germline CDR1 and CDR2: SGHDT and YYEEEE. The CDR3 loop spans 15 amino acids. The CDR3 protein is CASSLAGTANEKLFF. The CDR3 nucleotides are TGTGCCAGCAGCCTAGCCGGGACCGCTAATGAAAAACTGTTTTTT.

V usage is TRBV2 and J usage is TRBJ1-1; possibly TRBD1 for D (6 bases). Deletions cut 7 bases from V and 1 base from J, with 10 bases between. CDR1 and CDR2 from the germline V gene are SNHLY and FYNNEI. CDR3 length: 13 residues. The CDR3 DNA is TGTGCCAGCATCCTGACAGGGAACACTGAAGCTTTCTTT. Encoded protein: CASILTGNTEAFF.

The chain carries TRBV24-1 and TRBJ2-7; D is unclear. The CDR3 is 16 amino acids. Germline CDR1 is KGHDR and CDR2 is SFDVKD. V was cut by 3 bases and J by 3 bases, with 17 bases left in between. The CDR3 nucleotides are TGTGCCACCAGTGATCTCCTGAAGCCACGGAACTACGAGCAGTACTTC. Encoded protein: CATSDLLKPRNYEQYF.

The chain uses TRBV7-3 and TRBJ2-7; D possibly corresponds to TRBD1 (6 bases). Trimming left V 9 bases short and J 0 bases short, with 18 bases between. This CDR3 is built from 15 residues. Germline values: CDR1 SGHTA, CDR2 FQGTGA. The CDR3: CASSARTESSYEQYV. In DNA form, the CDR3 reads TGTGCCAGTAGTGCGAGGACAGAAAGCTCCTACGAGCAGTACGTC.

This clonotype came up a few times. The chain links TRBV2 to TRBJ2-2; D remains unclear. The V end lost 7 bases, the J end lost 2 bases, and 11 bases lay between the germline ends. CDR1 SNHLY and CDR2 FYNNEI come from the germline V gene. This CDR3 has 14 amino acids. The DNA of the CDR3 is TGTGCCAGCATAGGGCAGTCCAACACCGGGGAGCTGTTTTTT. Its protein is CASIGQSNTGELFF.

The chain is built from TRBV11-1 and TRBJ1-4; D not certain. V lost 0 bases, J lost 4 bases, and 9 bases lay in between. Germline CDR1 reads SGHAT; CDR2 reads FQDESV (reference sequence). CDR3 length equals 15 residues. CDR3 sequence (DNA): TGTGCCAGCAGCTTAGCTGGCAGTTATAATGAAAAACTGTTTTTT. Amino acid sequence: CASSLAGSYNEKLFF.